This T cell receptor beta chain was sequenced in a study of T cells after somatic rescue of genetic block. V dropped 9 bases and J dropped 1 base, with 12 bases sitting between them. The CDR3 spans 14 residues. Germline assignment: CDR1 LNHDA and CDR2 SQIVND (reference sequence). Some clones are missing from TCRdb's copy, which holds only in-frame ones; the method was immunoSEQ multiplex PCR. The sample lists about 68,000 clones; around 92% were seen once. This clonotype was sampled from a middle-aged man. The rearrangement links TRBV19 to TRBJ2-2; D is perhaps TRBD1 (5 bases). Sequences were obtained from peripheral blood mononuclear cells (PBMCs). The CDR3 loop reads CASAADRNTGELFF. The DNA for the CDR3 is TGTGCCAGCGCCGCCGACAGGAACACCGGGGAGCTGTTTTTT.